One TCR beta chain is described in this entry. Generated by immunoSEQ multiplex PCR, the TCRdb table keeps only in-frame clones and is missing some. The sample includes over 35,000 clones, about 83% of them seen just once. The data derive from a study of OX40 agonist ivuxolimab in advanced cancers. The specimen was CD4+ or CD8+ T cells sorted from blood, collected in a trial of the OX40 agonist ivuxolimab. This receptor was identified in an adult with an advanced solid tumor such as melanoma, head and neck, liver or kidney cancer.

The CDR3 here is CASSSQGTDTGELFF. CDR3 bases: TGCGCCAGCAGCTCCCAGGGGACGGACACCGGGGAGCTGTTTTTT. V gene TRBV5-1 combines with J gene TRBJ2-2; maybe TRBD1 (6 bases). Germline V gives CDR1 SGHRS, CDR2 YFSETQ. Trimming stripped 3 bases from V and 3 bases from J, with 12 bases between. The CDR3 spans 15 residues.